These 30 T cell receptor beta chains share one sample of origin, sequenced in a study of blood T cell repertoires in COVID-19. Some clones are missing from TCRdb's copy, which holds only in-frame ones; the method was immunoSEQ multiplex PCR. Of approximately 280,000 clones in the sample, approximately 90% were seen once. Sequencing was performed on peripheral blood. These receptors were obtained from an older woman with acute or convalescent COVID-19.

The sample holds one count of this clone. The rearrangement uses TRBV28 and TRBJ1-5; D gene uncertain. The CDR3 has 14 amino acids. Trimming took off 10 bases at V and 3 bases at J, with 16 bases between the two ends. The V gene's germline CDR1 is MDHEN and CDR2 SYDVKM. The CDR3 nucleotides are TGTGCCACCTTACCGGGTCCTAACAATCAGCCCCAGCATTTT. Its translation: CATLPGPNNQPQHF.

This chain uses TRBV18 with TRBJ2-5, with 9 nucleotides matching TRBD2. Germline-derived CDR1 and CDR2 are KGHSH and LQKENI. Losses at the gene ends were 3 bases for V and 5 bases for J; bases not matched to a gene: 4. The CDR3 covers 14 residues. The CDR3 nucleotides read TGTGCCAGCTCACCCACGACTAGCGGTGAGACCCAGTACTTC. Its protein is CASSPTTSGETQYF. The whole variable domain, remainder taken from reference TRBV18 and TRBJ2-5, is NAGVMQNPRHLVRRRGQEARLRCSPMKGHSHVYWYRQLPEEGLKFMVYLQKENIIDESGMPKERFSAEFPKEGPSILRIQQVVRGDSAAYFCASSPTTSGETQYFGPGTRLLVL.

The rearrangement uses TRBV28 and TRBJ2-3; D not resolved. CDR1 is MDHEN, CDR2 SYDVKM, per germline. Deletions cut 2 bases from V and 2 bases from J, with 5 bases between. The CDR3 totals 13 residues. The CDR3 protein is CASSLPDTDTQYF. For the CDR3, the DNA is TGTGCCAGCAGTTTACCAGACACAGATACGCAGTATTTT.

The chain employs TRBV4-3 and TRBJ2-2; D call uncertain. CDR1 and CDR2 from the germline V gene are LGHNA and YSLEER. V was pared by 1 base and J by 4 bases, with 7 bases between. CDR3 length equals 14 residues. CDR3 sequence reads: CASSQGYGTGELFF. CDR3 bases: TGCGCCAGCAGCCAAGGATACGGCACCGGGGAGCTGTTTTTT.

This clone was seen just once. The V gene is TRBV19, the J gene TRBJ2-3; TRBD2 is a possible D gene (7 bases). Germline V gives CDR1 LNHDA, CDR2 SQIVND (reference sequence). The CDR3 is 16 residues long. The germline V and J ends were trimmed by 10 bases and 6 bases, with 26 bases remaining between them. The CDR3 is CATNIRGGPTPDTQYF. The CDR3 nucleotides are TGTGCCACCAACATAAGGGGGGGACCCACCCCCGATACGCAGTATTTT.

The chain links TRBV19 to TRBJ1-3; D is uncertain. Germline V gene lookup returns CDR1 LNHDA and CDR2 SQIVND (reference sequence). With 8 bases removed from V and 0 bases from J, the gap between germline ends came to 11 bases. This CDR3 has 14 amino acids. For the CDR3, the DNA is TGTGCCAGTCGAGACTGGAGCTCTGGAAACACCATATATTTT. It translates to CASRDWSSGNTIYF.

This chain uses TRBV27 with TRBJ2-6, with D perhaps TRBD1 (5 bases). The CDR3 extends over 15 amino acids. Deletions cut 7 bases from V and 9 bases from J, with 19 bases between. The germline V gene encodes CDR1 MNHEY and CDR2 SMNVEV (reference sequence). The CDR3 sequence is CASTPWTQGHNVLTF. In DNA form, the CDR3 reads TGTGCCAGCACCCCATGGACCCAGGGTCACAACGTCCTGACTTTC. The full variable domain, its missing parts supplied by reference TRBV27 and TRBJ2-6, is EAQVTQNPRYLITVTGKKLTVTCSQNMNHEYMSWYRQDPGLGLRQIYYSMNVEVTDKGDVPEGYKVSRKEKRNFPLILESPSPNQTSLYFCASTPWTQGHNVLTFGAGSRLTVL.

The chain carries TRBV5-8 and TRBJ1-5; TRBD1 might be the D (6 bases). Germline V gene data show CDR1 as SGHTS and CDR2 as YDEGEE. Trimming left V 0 bases short and J 0 bases short, with 10 bases between. CDR3 size: 16 residues. This chain's CDR3 is CASSLARGASNQPQHF. The CDR3 DNA reads TGTGCCAGCAGCTTGGCCCGGGGGGCTAGCAATCAGCCCCAGCATTTT.

V and J are TRBV10-3 and TRBJ1-1, with 7 bases matching TRBD1. V shed 6 bases and J 1 base; nucleotides not matched to a gene: 5. CDR1 is ENHRY and CDR2 is SYGVKD in the germline V gene. The CDR3 is 14 amino acids. The CDR3 is CAISWTGQNTEAFF. The CDR3 nucleotides read TGTGCCATCAGCTGGACAGGTCAGAACACTGAAGCTTTCTTT.

This rearrangement joins TRBV29-1 to TRBJ2-3; TRBD1 agrees at 10 bases. Trimming removed 6 bases from V and 3 bases from J; junction bases left unmatched: 6. Germline-derived CDR1 and CDR2 are SQVTM and ANQGSEA. This CDR3 is built from 14 residues. The chain's CDR3 is CSVRQGAPTDTQYF. The CDR3 DNA sequence: TGCAGCGTGAGACAGGGGGCGCCGACAGATACGCAGTATTTT.

The chain uses TRBV7-9 and TRBJ1-1; D may be TRBD1 (6 bases). V was clipped by 0 bases and J by 5 bases, with 16 bases between them. This CDR3 is built from 16 residues. The V gene's germline CDR1 is SEHNR and CDR2 FQNEAQ (reference sequence). This chain's CDR3 is CASSLAPPGGRTEAFF. CDR3 DNA: TGTGCCAGCAGCTTAGCACCCCCCGGGGGGCGGACTGAAGCTTTCTTT.

The gene calls are TRBV9 and TRBJ2-5, with 10 nucleotides matching TRBD2. Germline CDR1 and CDR2: SGDLS and YYNGEE. The CDR3 runs 17 residues. V was clipped by 0 bases and J by 5 bases; unmatched bases: 10. The CDR3 spells CASSVAASGSLQETQYF. The DNA of the CDR3 is TGTGCCAGCAGCGTAGCGGCTAGCGGGAGCCTCCAGGAGACCCAGTACTTC.

CDR3 coding DNA: TGTGCCAGCAGCTGGCTGGGGCAGTCGACAGATACGCAGTATTTT. It codes for CASSWLGQSTDTQYF. The V call is TRBV6-2 or TRBV6-3, the J call TRBJ2-3; a weak D match, TRBD1 (5 bases). The CDR3 runs to 15 residues. Germline-derived CDR1 and CDR2 are MNHEY and SVGEGT. Trimming removed 6 bases at V and 3 bases at J, with 16 bases between.

V gene TRBV19 combines with J gene TRBJ2-7; 7 bases match TRBD1. The CDR3 runs 15 residues. Germline V CDR1 and CDR2: LNHDA, SQIVND (reference sequence). J lost 0 bases, V lost 5 bases, and 7 bases had no gene match. The CDR3 bases are TGTGCCAGTAGTCCTCAGGACAGGAGCTCCTACGAGCAGTACTTC. Protein product: CASSPQDRSSYEQYF.

V is TRBV27 and J is TRBJ2-1, with 9 bases matching TRBD2. The CDR3 length is 17 residues. Trimming at V came to 1 base and at J to 5 bases, leaving 9 bases not matched to a gene. Germline CDR1 is MNHEY and CDR2 is SMNVEV (reference sequence). The chain's CDR3 is CASSLYPAGGRNNEQFF. CDR3 nucleotides: TGTGCCAGCAGTTTATACCCAGCGGGGGGAAGAAACAATGAGCAGTTCTTC.

The genes are TRBV28 and TRBJ2-3; 8 bases line up with TRBD1. Germline V gene lookup returns CDR1 MDHEN and CDR2 SYDVKM. CDR3 length equals 13 residues. V shed 8 bases and J 2 bases; nucleotides not matched to a gene: 3. In nucleotides, the CDR3 is TGTGCCAGCTGGGACAGGTACACAGATACGCAGTATTTT. It codes for CASWDRYTDTQYF. The whole variable domain, filled in from reference TRBV28 and TRBJ2-3, reads DVKVTQSSRYLVKRTGEKVFLECVQDMDHENMFWYRQDPGLGLRLIYFSYDVKMKEKGDIPEGYSVSREKKERFSLILESASTNQTSMYLCASWDRYTDTQYFGPGTRLTVL.

The J gene is TRBJ1-2, the V gene TRBV7-5; the DNA was not compared with TRBD1, the D call given in the table. TRBV7-5 corresponds to a pseudogene. The CDR3 has 16 amino acids. CDR3 residues: CARTTGGQQLHYGYTF. The CDR3 DNA reads TGTGCCAGAACCACCGGGGGACAGCAACTTCACTATGGCTACACCTTC.

The chain recombines TRBV15 with TRBJ1-5; the D gene is possibly TRBD1 (5 bases). The CDR3 sequence is 15 residues long. Trimming removed 0 bases at V and 4 bases at J, with 10 bases between. The germline gives CDR1 LNHNV, CDR2 YYDKDF (reference sequence). Here the CDR3 reads CATSRDMRGNQPQHF. CDR3 in DNA: TGTGCCACCAGCAGAGATATGCGGGGGAATCAGCCCCAGCATTTT.

V usage is TRBV27 and J usage is TRBJ2-1; D is unresolved. Deletions cut 2 bases from V and 4 bases from J, with 3 bases between. CDR3 length equals 12 residues. Per germline, CDR1 MNHEY and CDR2 SMNVEV (reference sequence). Written as DNA, the CDR3 is TGTGCCAGCAGTTTACCGTACAATGAGCAGTTCTTC. Translation: CASSLPYNEQFF.

This clone is a singleton in its sample. The chain has TRBV18 and TRBJ1-1; tentative D call: TRBD1 (5 bases). V was pared by 0 bases and J by 11 bases, with 13 bases between. CDR1 is KGHSH and CDR2 is LQKENI in the germline V gene. This CDR3 region has 13 residues. The CDR3 region is CASSPPGREAAFF. The CDR3 nucleotides read TGTGCCAGCTCACCACCGGGCAGGGAAGCGGCTTTCTTT.

The chain links TRBV18 to TRBJ2-7; TRBD2 matches 8 bases. The germline CDR1 and CDR2 sequences are KGHSH and LQKENI. CDR3 length: 16 amino acids. The V segment lost 0 bases and the J segment 2 bases; nucleotides outside the gene matches: 6. The DNA of the CDR3 is TGTGCCAGCTCACCACCGGTAGCGGGGTCGGCCTACGAGCAGTACTTC. Encoded protein: CASSPPVAGSAYEQYF.

About this clone itself: No DNA is shown, since the ends of the CDR3 on it are uncertain; the CDR3 is the one TCRdb lists. V is TRBV28 and J is TRBJ2-7; the table calls TRBD2, which could not be checked here. Germline V gene lookup returns CDR1 MDHEN and CDR2 SYDVKM. The CDR3 length is 16 residues, termini included. The CDR3 sequence: CASSILGGSLPYEQYF.

The V call is TRBV27, the J call TRBJ2-6; a possible D gene is TRBD2 (6 bases). V lost 6 bases, J lost 3 bases, and 18 bases lay in between. This CDR3 comprises 17 residues. The germline V gene has CDR1 MNHEY and CDR2 SMNVEV (reference sequence). CDR3 loop: CASRSYARRGGANVLTF. The CDR3 DNA follows: TGTGCCAGCAGGAGCTATGCTCGGAGGGGTGGGGCCAACGTCCTGACTTTC.

The chain has TRBV1 and TRBJ2-7; the DNA was not compared with TRBD2, the D call given in the table. TRBV1 is termed a pseudogene. This CDR3 contains 11 residues. The CDR3 DNA is TGCACCACTACCAGGGAGGTCGAGCAGTACTTC. The encoded protein is CTTTREVEQYF.

The chain joins TRBV19 to TRBJ1-5; 7 bases line up with TRBD1. The trim removed 6 bases at V and 3 bases at J, leaving 8 bases unmatched. This CDR3 is built from 15 residues. The germline V gene has CDR1 LNHDA and CDR2 SQIVND (reference sequence). The CDR3 nucleotides read TGTGCCAGTAGCCTGTTGACAGGGATCAATCAGCCCCAGCATTTT. Translated, it gives CASSLLTGINQPQHF.

The chain uses TRBV5-4 and TRBJ1-4; D is unresolved. This CDR3 has 14 amino acids. The V and J ends lost 0 bases and 5 bases respectively, with 8 bases between them. Germline V gene lookup returns CDR1 SGHNT and CDR2 YYREEE (reference sequence). This chain's CDR3 is CASSLGTGNEKLFF. The CDR3 DNA sequence: TGTGCCAGCAGCTTGGGGACGGGAAATGAAAAACTGTTTTTT.

This clone was detected only a few times. The gene calls are TRBV14 and TRBJ2-2; D not resolved. Germline CDR1 reads SGHDN; CDR2 reads FVKESK. The CDR3 is 13 amino acids. V lost 2 bases and J lost 2, with 3 bases in between. The DNA of the CDR3 is TGTGCCAGCAGCCAAATAAACACCGGGGAGCTGTTTTTT. Translation gives CASSQINTGELFF.

J is TRBJ1-1 and V is TRBV27; possible D gene TRBD1, 5 bases. Trimming left V 4 bases short and J 3 bases short, with 15 bases between. The CDR3 has 15 amino acids. Germline values: CDR1 MNHEY, CDR2 SMNVEV (reference sequence). CDR3 region: CASSSRTSGHTEAFF. The CDR3 DNA is TGTGCCAGCAGTTCCCGAACCTCAGGGCACACTGAAGCTTTCTTT.

This clone was detected once. The V and J genes are TRBV21-1 and TRBJ2-3; TRBD2 is taken as the D call from the table, unchecked against the DNA. TRBV21-1 is a pseudogene locus. The CDR3 loop spans 18 amino acids. The CDR3 loop is CASSNSSGYYLSTDTQYF. In DNA form, the CDR3 reads TGTGCCAGCAGCAATTCTAGCGGCTATTACCTTAGCACAGATACGCAGTATTTT.

This sequence joins TRBV5-8 and TRBJ2-5; maybe TRBD1 (5 bases). This CDR3 region has 14 residues. Germline V lookup: CDR1 SGHTS, CDR2 YDEGEE. V was pared by 0 bases and J by 7 bases, with 13 bases between. The DNA of the CDR3 is TGTGCCAGCAGCTTGGAAGCAGGGAAAGGGACCCAGTACTTC. Translation: CASSLEAGKGTQYF.